The rows below give T cell receptor beta chains drawn from one sample of a study of beta chain features in type 1 diabetes. Measured with immunoSEQ multiplex PCR; TCRdb has only the in-frame clones, and not every one. The profile shows 550,000 to 850,000 clones, around an eighth of them singletons. The sequencing sample was made of naive CD4+ T cells from blood. The source is a man aged 18-30 years with type 1 diabetes. Both conserved end residues are trimmed from each CDR3. Fields, in order: V gene, CDR3 length, CDR3 protein.

TRBV30,11,AWSTLRNQPQH
TRBV9,12,ASSVQGQNTEAF
TRBV9,17,ASSESPGTGSLMNTEAF
TRBV19,12,ASSIQGGFTEAF
TRBV30,11,AWSVGTYYGYT
TRBV29-1,11,SVSGQGDYGYT
TRBV30,10,AWNRVTHEQY
TRBV30,11,AWATGTGDEQY
TRBV4-1,15,ASSQDVKSTNTGELF
TRBV19,12,ASTRGLPLNVLT
TRBV9,18,ASSVATPYGSGTSGNTIY
TRBV5-1,11,ASGVSGDSPLH
TRBV6-6,13,ASRARDSRSEKLF
TRBV7-6,11,ASSLARQETQY
TRBV5-4,11,ASSLRPDYGYT
TRBV18,14,ASSYGAGTSNQPQH
TRBV7-9,13,ASSHPGQGASPLH
TRBV5-1,13,ASTSNPSSTDTQY
TRBV30,9,AWTGSYEQY
TRBV4-1,10,ASSVIAGEQY
TRBV2,12,ASSGAPLNTEAF
TRBV5-4,12,ASSLDRTTGELF
TRBV5-1,13,ASSPDDRVNTEAF
TRBV28,12,ASSSPGQGYEQY
TRBV9,13,ASSVAAGRDYGYT
TRBV7-2,11,ASSLDRGYEQY
TRBV11-3,15,ASSPRTSGGSYNEQF
TRBV10-3,12,AINRDLAGDTQY
TRBV4-1,14,ASSHTTGGLQETQY
TRBV9,11,ASSPQEGEKLF
TRBV10-3,10,AISDYNQPQH
TRBV30,14,AWVDPYRETNYGYT
TRBV5-1,15,ASRSPDGRSGANVLT
TRBV5-1,13,ASSLAPRDTSEAF
TRBV19,14,ASSIVLGRADQPQH
TRBV2,9,ATKKEYEQY
TRBV25-1,11,ASTQGADYGYT
TRBV19,12,ASTGTGNTGELF